Detailed here is one T cell receptor (beta chain). This sample is drawn from a study of shared T cell receptors in the human thymus. The V gene lost 5 bases and the J gene lost 3 bases, with 11 bases spanning the gap. Germline V lookup: CDR1 MDHEN, CDR2 SYDVKM. The CDR3 length is 13 residues. Clones were read by immunoSEQ multiplex PCR, and TCRdb kept only the in-frame ones, dropping some. This table has some 760,000 clones, 80% to 90% appearing once. The same sample was also used in a study of human thymus T cells. That investigation notes: Healthy Finnish infants undergoing corrective surgery for congenital heart defects were the donors. The source of the thymus tissue was resections taken during corrective heart surgery. Related work showed strongly overlapping thymic repertoires across unrelated individuals.

The TCR comes from a girl less than two years old with a congenital heart defect. The sequenced sample was thymocytes. The V call is TRBV28, the J call TRBJ2-7; TRBD1 might be the D (5 bases). The CDR3 DNA sequence: TGTGCCAGCAGTCCCCAGGGTCGCTACGAGCAGTACTTC. It codes for CASSPQGRYEQYF.